This is a list of T cell receptor beta chains from one sample in a study of cytomegalovirus exposure and HLA in healthy donors. Here immunoSEQ multiplex PCR was the method, and the copy in TCRdb shows in-frame clones only, minus some. Found here are some 200,000 clones, approximately 67% of them singletons; the top ten hold about 2.9%. Sequenced material: PBMCs. The receptors shown here come from a man aged 40-50 years in good health and CMV-seronegative. Both conserved end residues are part of each CDR3. Each record gives: clone size, D gene, J gene, V gene, CDR3 protein, CDR3 DNA. The D gene is left open where the match is weak. Not every row has a clone size; where given, it reads once, few, many or a size class.

>NA|NA|TRBJ1-5|TRBV28
CASSLQNSNQPQHF
TGTGCCAGCAGCTTACAGAATAGCAATCAGCCCCAGCATTTT
>NA|NA|TRBJ2-7|TRBV27
CASSSQGINEQYF
TGTGCCAGCAGTTCTCAGGGGATCAACGAGCAGTACTTC
>NA|TRBD1|TRBJ1-5|TRBV7-6
CASSPGTGGGNQPQHF
TGTGCCAGCAGCCCCGGGACAGGGGGTGGCAATCAGCCCCAGCATTTT
>NA|TRBD1|TRBJ1-2|TRBV5-1
CASSRDSSYGYTF
TGCGCCAGCAGCAGGGACAGTTCCTATGGCTACACCTTC
>NA|TRBD1|TRBJ1-5|TRBV6-5
CASGPAGGANQPQHF
TGTGCCAGCGGCCCTGCAGGGGGCGCGAATCAGCCCCAGCATTTT
>few|TRBD2|TRBJ2-2|TRBV11-3
CASSPGRLAGNTGELFF
TGTGCCAGCAGCCCCGGTCGGCTAGCGGGGAACACCGGGGAGCTGTTTTTT
>NA|TRBD1|TRBJ1-4|TRBV6-5
CASSRQGSNEKLFF
TGTGCCAGCAGCCGACAGGGTTCTAATGAAAAACTGTTTTTT
>NA|TRBD2|TRBJ2-7|TRBV6-5
CASRPGTSGSYEQYF
TGTGCCAGCAGACCAGGGACTAGCGGGTCCTACGAGCAGTACTTC
>NA|NA|TRBJ2-5|TRBV5-1
CASSLAGQGETQYF
TGCGCCAGCAGCTTGGCAGGGCAGGGAGAGACCCAGTACTTC
>NA|NA|TRBJ1-4|TRBV25-1
CASSRSQGHGKLFF
TGTGCCAGCAGCCGGTCGCAGGGGCACGGAAAACTGTTTTTT
>NA|NA|TRBJ1-1|TRBV7-2
CASSRTTTGEAFF
TGTGCCAGCAGCCGAACCACAACGGGTGAAGCTTTCTTT
>NA|NA|TRBJ1-4|TRBV18
CASSHEWGTDEKLFF
TGTGCCAGCTCGCACGAGTGGGGCACGGATGAAAAACTGTTTTTT
>NA|NA|TRBJ1-1|TRBV7-9
CASSFRGMTEAFF
TGTGCCAGCAGCTTCCGGGGGATGACTGAAGCTTTCTTT
>few|TRBD1|TRBJ2-7|TRBV5-1
CASSLTLTGGAYEQYF
TGCGCCAGCAGTTTGACGCTCACAGGGGGCGCTTACGAGCAGTACTTC
>NA|NA|TRBJ1-5|TRBV19
CASTWTINQPQHF
TGTGCCAGTACTTGGACTATCAATCAGCCCCAGCATTTT
>NA|TRBD2|TRBJ2-1|TRBV7-9
CASSLFVISGRPTYNEQFF
TGTGCCAGCAGCTTATTCGTTATTAGCGGGAGGCCAACCTACAATGAGCAGTTCTTC
>NA|TRBD2|TRBJ2-5|TRBV6-5
CASSSRLAGGQETQYF
TGTGCCAGCAGTTCCAGACTAGCGGGAGGGCAAGAGACCCAGTACTTC
>few|NA|TRBJ1-6|TRBV7-9
CASSAGRGNSPLHF
TGTGCCAGCAGCGCGGGACGGGGTAATTCACCCCTCCACTTT
>NA|TRBD2|TRBJ2-7|TRBV4-2
CASSQEGGSRIEQYF
TGTGCCAGCAGCCAAGAGGGCGGGAGTCGAATCGAGCAGTACTTC
>NA|TRBD1|TRBJ2-2|TRBV10-3
CAISDGTANTGELFF
TGTGCCATCAGTGACGGGACAGCAAACACCGGGGAGCTGTTTTTT
>NA|NA|TRBJ2-5|TRBV9
CASSGDLYQETQYF
TGTGCCAGCAGCGGAGATTTGTACCAAGAGACCCAGTACTTC
>NA|NA|TRBJ2-2|TRBV30
CAWGGFGGNTGELFF
TGTGCCTGGGGTGGCTTCGGCGGGAACACCGGGGAGCTGTTTTTT